This TCR beta chain was profiled in a study of post-analysis software for immune sequencing data. Regarding the study as a whole: The study found TRBV5-6, TRBV5-1 and TRBV20-1 among several TRBV segments more frequent in patients than controls. For normalized Chao1 diversity, multiple sclerosis patients scored significantly lower than controls did.

CDR3 size: 12 residues. CDR1 is SQVTM and CDR2 is ANQGSEA in the germline V gene. Trimming stripped 4 bases from V and 9 bases from J, with 13 bases between. A remark on this clonotype: The antigen is not known.

Libraries were made from TCR beta cDNA, and they carried unique molecular identifiers. TCRdb re-analysed the PCR reads in MiXCR, keeping a single row per CDR3 protein. The sample records 820,000 or so distinct CDR3 sequences, roughly 58% being singletons. Sequencing used blood. The gene calls are TRBV29-1 and TRBJ2-1; D could derive from TRBD1 or TRBD2 (5 bases each). The receptor was derived from a girl aged 10 to 17 with multiple sclerosis. The CDR3 spells CSVVYWDGEQFF. The DNA of the CDR3 is TGCAGCGTTGTGTACTGGGACGGTGAGCAGTTCTTC.